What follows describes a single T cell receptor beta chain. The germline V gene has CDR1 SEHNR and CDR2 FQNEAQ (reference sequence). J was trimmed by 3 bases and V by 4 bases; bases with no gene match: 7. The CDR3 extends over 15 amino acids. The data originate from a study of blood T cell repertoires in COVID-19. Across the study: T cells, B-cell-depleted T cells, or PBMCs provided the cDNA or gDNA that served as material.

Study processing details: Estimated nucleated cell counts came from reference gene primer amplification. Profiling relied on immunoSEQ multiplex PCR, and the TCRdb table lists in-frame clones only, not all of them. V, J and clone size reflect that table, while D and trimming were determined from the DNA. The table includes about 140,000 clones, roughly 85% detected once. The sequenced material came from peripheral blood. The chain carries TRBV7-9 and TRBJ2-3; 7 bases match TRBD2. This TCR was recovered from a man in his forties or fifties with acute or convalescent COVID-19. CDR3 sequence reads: CASSYGLVGTDTQYF. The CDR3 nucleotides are TGTGCCAGCAGCTACGGACTAGTCGGTACAGATACGCAGTATTTT.